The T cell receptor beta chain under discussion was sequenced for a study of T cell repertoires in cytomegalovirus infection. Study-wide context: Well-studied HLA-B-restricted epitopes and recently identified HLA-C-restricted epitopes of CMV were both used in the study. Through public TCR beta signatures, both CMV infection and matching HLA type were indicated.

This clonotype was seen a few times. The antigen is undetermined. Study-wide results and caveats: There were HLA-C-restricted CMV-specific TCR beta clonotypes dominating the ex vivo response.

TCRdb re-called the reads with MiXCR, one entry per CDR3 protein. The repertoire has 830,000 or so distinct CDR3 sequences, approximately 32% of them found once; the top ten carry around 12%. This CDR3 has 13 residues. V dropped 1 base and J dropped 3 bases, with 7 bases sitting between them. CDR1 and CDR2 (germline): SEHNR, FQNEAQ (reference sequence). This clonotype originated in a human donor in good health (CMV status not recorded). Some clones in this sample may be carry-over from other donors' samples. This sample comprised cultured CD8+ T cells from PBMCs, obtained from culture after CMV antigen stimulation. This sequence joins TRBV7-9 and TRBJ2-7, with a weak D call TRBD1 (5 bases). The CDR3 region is CASSLGTRYEQYF. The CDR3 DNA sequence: TGTGCCAGCAGCTTAGGGACACGCTACGAGCAGTACTTC.